The rows below give T cell receptor beta chains drawn from one sample of a study of beta chain features in type 1 diabetes. Repertoires were generated with immunoSEQ multiplex PCR, while TCRdb's copy carries only in-frame clones and drops some. The repertoire holds a few hundred thousand clones, with roughly 30% as singletons. The sequencing input was central memory CD4+ T cells from blood. Receptor source: a man aged 25 to 40 in good health. Each CDR3 is given with its conserved first and last residue. The D gene is left open where the match is weak. Size is stated for part of the rows, as once, few or many counts, or as a class when the clone is expanded.

d_gene	len	abundance	v_gene	j_gene	CDR3nt	CDR3aa
TRBD2	17	NA	TRBV7-9	TRBJ2-1	TGTGCCAGCAGCTCCCCGCGGCGGGAGAGCTCCTACAATGAGCAGTTCTTC	CASSSPRRESSYNEQFF
TRBD1	13	few	TRBV5-6	TRBJ2-7	TGTGCCAGCAGCTATGGACAGGGGAGAGAGCAGTACTTC	CASSYGQGREQYF
NA	12	NA	TRBV5-6	TRBJ1-2	TGTGCCAGCAGCTCCTGGGACGCGGACGGCACCTTC	CASSSWDADGTF
TRBD1	16	NA	TRBV5-5	TRBJ2-7	TGTGCCAGCAGCCCTCCCGGACAGGCATTCTCCTACGAGCAGTACTTC	CASSPPGQAFSYEQYF
NA	15	NA	TRBV5-4	TRBJ2-3	TGTGCCAGCAGCCGGGCGACAGGAGCCACAGATACGCAGTATTTT	CASSRATGATDTQYF
NA	14	once	TRBV29-1	TRBJ1-1	TGCAGCGTCGCTGGGACGGTGAAGAACACTGAAGCTTTCTTT	CSVAGTVKNTEAFF
TRBD2	15	few	TRBV5-4	TRBJ2-5	TGTGCCAGCAGCTCGGGACTAGCGGGCCAAGAGACCCAGTACTTC	CASSSGLAGQETQYF
TRBD1	15	NA	TRBV10-1	TRBJ2-5	TGCGCCAGCAGTGAGTCCAGGACAGGGAGAGAGACCCAGTACTTC	CASSESRTGRETQYF
TRBD2	13	NA	TRBV30	TRBJ2-1	TGTGCCTGGAGGGTAGCGGGAGGGAGTGAGCAGTTCTTC	CAWRVAGGSEQFF
NA	16	few	TRBV30	TRBJ2-3	TGTGCCTGGAGTAATTCCGGGACCACTAGCACAGATACGCAGTATTTT	CAWSNSGTTSTDTQYF
NA	14	many	TRBV7-2	TRBJ2-3	TGTGCCAGCAGCTCACCCCGCAGCACAGATACGCAGTATTTT	CASSSPRSTDTQYF
NA	11	few	TRBV10-3	TRBJ2-7	TGTGCCATCAGTGAGGTCAGCGAGCAGTACTTC	CAISEVSEQYF
NA	15	NA	TRBV29-1	TRBJ2-1	TGCAGCGTTGAAGGCCTTTCCGGGGGCCGCAATGAGCAGTTCTTC	CSVEGLSGGRNEQFF
NA	12	NA	TRBV6-1	TRBJ2-7	TGTGCCAGCGGGACACTCTCCTACGAGCAGTACTTC	CASGTLSYEQYF
NA	17	NA	TRBV7-2	TRBJ1-5	TGTGCCAGCAGCTTAGGCAGGTCCCGCTCTAGCAATCAGCCCCAGCATTTT	CASSLGRSRSSNQPQHF
NA	13	NA	TRBV29-1	TRBJ1-6	TGCAGCGTTGAAGAATCCAGCCCCGGTCCCCTCCACTTT	CSVEESSPGPLHF
NA	14	NA	TRBV4-3	TRBJ2-7	TGCGCCAGCAGCCAAGAGGGGTCGGCGGGGGAGCAGTACTTC	CASSQEGSAGEQYF
NA	15	NA	TRBV19	TRBJ2-6	TGTGCCAGTAGAGGTTTGACTTCTGGGGCCAACGTCCTGACTTTC	CASRGLTSGANVLTF
NA	12	NA	TRBV30	TRBJ1-2	TGTGCCTGGAGACAGGACAACTATGGCTACACCTTC	CAWRQDNYGYTF
NA	13	few	TRBV5-1	TRBJ2-5	TGCGCCAGCAGCTTGTCAACTAAAGAGACCCAGTACTTC	CASSLSTKETQYF
TRBD1	15	once	TRBV6-5	TRBJ2-5	TGTGCCAGCAGTTACTCGGGGACAGGGCGGGAGACCCAGTACTTC	CASSYSGTGRETQYF
NA	16	few	TRBV23-1	TRBJ2-7	TGCGCCAGCAGTCAATGTAGATATGGCAGGCGGCAAGAGCAGTACTTC	CASSQCRYGRRQEQYF
NA	13	NA	TRBV7-2	TRBJ1-2	TGTGCCAGCAGCCCCGGACAGTATTATGGCTACACCTTC	CASSPGQYYGYTF
NA	13	NA	TRBV5-4	TRBJ1-1	TGTGCCAGCAGCGACTTTGGGACATTTGAAGCTTTCTTT	CASSDFGTFEAFF
NA	13	NA	TRBV30	TRBJ2-5	TGTGCCTGGAGCTCCCAGGGTTCTGCGACCCAGTACTTC	CAWSSQGSATQYF
TRBD2	13	few	TRBV9	TRBJ2-7	TGTGCCAGCAGCCTCCGAGCGGGAGGCGAGCAGTACTTC	CASSLRAGGEQYF
NA	15	NA	TRBV7-8	TRBJ2-4	TGTGCCAGCAGCTTAGCCTTGGGAGGAGAAAACATTCAGTACTTC	CASSLALGGENIQYF
NA	16	many	TRBV18	TRBJ2-2	TGTGCCAGCTCGTCCCCCGGGACGGTCCTCACCGGGGAGCTGTTTTTT	CASSSPGTVLTGELFF
NA	14	NA	TRBV18	TRBJ2-5	TGTGCCAGCTCATCAGGGGCAGGGCAAGAGACCCAGTACTTC	CASSSGAGQETQYF
NA	13	few	TRBV14	TRBJ2-1	TGTGCCAGCAGCCAAGGCCTCGTGGATGAGCAGTTCTTC	CASSQGLVDEQFF
NA	15	NA	TRBV7-2	TRBJ2-3	TGTGCCAGCAGTAGGGTTGGCGGGCACACAGATACGCAGTATTTT	CASSRVGGHTDTQYF
TRBD1	12	NA	TRBV30	TRBJ2-7	TGTGCCTGGGGGACAGGGGGCCACGAGCAGTACTTC	CAWGTGGHEQYF
NA	13	NA	TRBV18	TRBJ2-5	TGTGCCAGCTCACCTGGGGCAGGAGAGACCCAGTACTTC	CASSPGAGETQYF
TRBD2	17	NA	TRBV7-9	TRBJ2-3	TGTGCCCACCCTCTGGCCTTGACTAGCGGGGGGCCAGATACGCAGTATTTT	CAHPLALTSGGPDTQYF
TRBD2	14	few	TRBV30	TRBJ2-7	TGTGCCTGGAGTCCAGGGACTACAGTATACGAGCAGTACTTC	CAWSPGTTVYEQYF
NA	10	NA	TRBV20-1	TRBJ2-1	TGCAGTGCTATGCGGGGTGAGCAGTTCTTC	CSAMRGEQFF
NA	19	NA	TRBV21-1	TRBJ2-2	TGTGCCAGCAGCAAAGCGCTTGGGGACAGGGGCGACGGCACCGGGGAGCTGTTTTTT	CASSKALGDRGDGTGELFF
NA	16	few	TRBV5-1	TRBJ2-5	TGCGCCAGCAGCTTGGAGGCAGGGTCGGGCCAAGAGACCCAGTACTTC	CASSLEAGSGQETQYF
TRBD2	14	NA	TRBV19	TRBJ2-1	TGTGCCAGTAGTAGAGGGACTATGAACAATGAGCAGTTCTTC	CASSRGTMNNEQFF
NA	13	many	TRBV29-1	TRBJ1-2	TGCAGCGTTGAGGACAGATATAACTATGGCTACACCTTC	CSVEDRYNYGYTF